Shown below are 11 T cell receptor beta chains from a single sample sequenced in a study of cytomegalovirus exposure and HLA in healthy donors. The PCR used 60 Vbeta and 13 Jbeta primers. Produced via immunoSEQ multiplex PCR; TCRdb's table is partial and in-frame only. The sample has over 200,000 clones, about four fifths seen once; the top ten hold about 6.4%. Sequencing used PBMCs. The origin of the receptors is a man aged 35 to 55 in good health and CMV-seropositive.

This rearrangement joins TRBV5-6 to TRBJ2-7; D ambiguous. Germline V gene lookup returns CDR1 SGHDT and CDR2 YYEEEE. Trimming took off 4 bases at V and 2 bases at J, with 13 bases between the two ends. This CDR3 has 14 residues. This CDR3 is CASSPNAGAYEQYF. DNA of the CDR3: TGTGCCAGCAGCCCAAACGCAGGTGCCTACGAGCAGTACTTC.

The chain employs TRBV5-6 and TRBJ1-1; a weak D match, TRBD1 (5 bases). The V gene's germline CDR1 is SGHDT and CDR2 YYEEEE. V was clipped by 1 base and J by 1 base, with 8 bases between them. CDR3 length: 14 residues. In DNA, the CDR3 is TGTGCCAGCAGCTTGAGGACACAGAACACTGAAGCTTTCTTT. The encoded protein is CASSLRTQNTEAFF.

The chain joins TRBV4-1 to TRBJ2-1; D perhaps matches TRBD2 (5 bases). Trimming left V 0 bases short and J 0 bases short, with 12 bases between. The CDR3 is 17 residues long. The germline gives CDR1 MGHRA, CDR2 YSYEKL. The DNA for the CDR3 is TGCGCCAGCAGCCAAGATGTGAGGGCCAGCTCCTACAATGAGCAGTTCTTC. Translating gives CASSQDVRASSYNEQFF.

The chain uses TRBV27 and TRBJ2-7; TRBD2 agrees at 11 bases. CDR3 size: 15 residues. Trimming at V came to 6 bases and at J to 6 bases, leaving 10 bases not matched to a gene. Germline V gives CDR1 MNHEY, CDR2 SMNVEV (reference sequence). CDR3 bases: TGTGCCAGCAGCCGACTAGCGGGGAGGGGTCGCGAGCAGTACTTC. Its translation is CASSRLAGRGREQYF.

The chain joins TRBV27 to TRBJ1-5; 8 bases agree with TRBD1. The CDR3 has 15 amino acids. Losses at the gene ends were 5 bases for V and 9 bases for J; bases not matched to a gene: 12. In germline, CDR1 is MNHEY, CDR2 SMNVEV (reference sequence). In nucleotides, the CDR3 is TGTGCCAGCAGTATTCGACAGGGGCCTCTTCCGCCCCAGCATTTT. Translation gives CASSIRQGPLPPQHF.

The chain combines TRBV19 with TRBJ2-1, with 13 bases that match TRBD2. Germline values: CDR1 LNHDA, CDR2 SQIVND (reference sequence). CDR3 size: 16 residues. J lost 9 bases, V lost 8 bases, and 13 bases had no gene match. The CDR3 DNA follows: TGTGCCAGTCTGGATACTGGGACTAGCGGGATTCGTGAGCAGTTCTTC. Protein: CASLDTGTSGIREQFF.

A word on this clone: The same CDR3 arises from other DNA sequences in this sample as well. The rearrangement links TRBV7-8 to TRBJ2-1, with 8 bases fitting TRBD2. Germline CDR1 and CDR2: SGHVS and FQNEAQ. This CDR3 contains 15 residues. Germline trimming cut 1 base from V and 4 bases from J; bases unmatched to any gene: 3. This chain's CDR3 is CASSLGAGVYNEQFF. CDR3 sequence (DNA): TGTGCCAGCAGCTTAGGAGCGGGAGTATACAATGAGCAGTTCTTC.

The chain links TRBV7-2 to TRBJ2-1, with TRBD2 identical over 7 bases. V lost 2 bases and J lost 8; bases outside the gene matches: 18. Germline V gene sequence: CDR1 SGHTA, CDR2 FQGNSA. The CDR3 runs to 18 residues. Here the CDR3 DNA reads TGTGCCAGCAGCTTATCACCAGGGATCGGGCGGGAGTCCGATGAGCAGTTCTTC. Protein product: CASSLSPGIGRESDEQFF.

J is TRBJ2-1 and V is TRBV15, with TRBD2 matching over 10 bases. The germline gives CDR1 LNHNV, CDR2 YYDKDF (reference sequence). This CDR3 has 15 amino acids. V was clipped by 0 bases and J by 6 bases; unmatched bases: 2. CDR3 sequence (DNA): TGTGCCACCAGCAGAGATTCTAGCGGGAGCAATGAGCAGTTCTTC. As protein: CATSRDSSGSNEQFF.

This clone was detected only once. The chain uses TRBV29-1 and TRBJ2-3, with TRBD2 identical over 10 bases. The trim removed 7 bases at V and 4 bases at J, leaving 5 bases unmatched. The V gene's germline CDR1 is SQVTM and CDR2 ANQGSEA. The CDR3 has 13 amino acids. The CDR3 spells CSALTSGPDTQYF. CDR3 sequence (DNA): TGCAGCGCTCTGACTAGCGGGCCAGATACGCAGTATTTT.

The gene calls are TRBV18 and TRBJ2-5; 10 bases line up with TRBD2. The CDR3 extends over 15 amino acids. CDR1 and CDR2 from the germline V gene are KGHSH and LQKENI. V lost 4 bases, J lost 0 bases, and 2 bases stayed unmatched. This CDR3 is CASSLTSGNQETQYF. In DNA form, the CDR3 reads TGTGCCAGCTCACTCACTAGCGGGAACCAAGAGACCCAGTACTTC.